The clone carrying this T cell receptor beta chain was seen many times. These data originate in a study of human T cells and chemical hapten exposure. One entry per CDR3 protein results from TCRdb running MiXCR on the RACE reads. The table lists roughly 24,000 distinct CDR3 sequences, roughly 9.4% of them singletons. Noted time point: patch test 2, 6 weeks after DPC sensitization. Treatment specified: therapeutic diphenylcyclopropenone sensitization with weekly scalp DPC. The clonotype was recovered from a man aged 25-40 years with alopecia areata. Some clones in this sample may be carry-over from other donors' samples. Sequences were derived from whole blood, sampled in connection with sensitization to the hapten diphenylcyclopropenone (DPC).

The CDR3 nucleotides are TGCAGTGCTAGCCCGAGCAGCGGGGGGGCGAACACCGGGGAGCTGTTTTTT. This encodes CSASPSSGGANTGELFF. The V and J genes are TRBV20-1 and TRBJ2-2; 10 positions match TRBD2. The CDR3 loop spans 17 amino acids. From germline, CDR1 is DFQATT and CDR2 SNEGSKA (reference sequence). Unmatched junction bases numbered 7, after V lost 3 bases and J lost 0 bases.